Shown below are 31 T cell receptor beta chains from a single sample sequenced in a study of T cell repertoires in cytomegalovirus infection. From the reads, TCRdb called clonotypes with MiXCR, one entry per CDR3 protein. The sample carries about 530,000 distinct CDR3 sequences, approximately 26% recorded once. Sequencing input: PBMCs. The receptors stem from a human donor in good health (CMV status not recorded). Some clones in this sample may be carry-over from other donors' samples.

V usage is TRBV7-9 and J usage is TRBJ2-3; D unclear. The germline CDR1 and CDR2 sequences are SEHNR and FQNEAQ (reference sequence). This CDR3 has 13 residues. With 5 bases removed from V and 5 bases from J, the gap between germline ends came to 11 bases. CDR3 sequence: CASSADTQDTQYF. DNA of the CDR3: TGTGCCAGCAGCGCAGACACCCAAGATACGCAGTATTTT. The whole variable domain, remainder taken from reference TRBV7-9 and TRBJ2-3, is DTGVSQNPRHKITKRGQNVTFRCDPISEHNRLYWYRQTLGQGPEFLTYFQNEAQLEKSRLLSDRFSAERPKGSFSTLEIQRTEQGDSAMYLCASSADTQDTQYFGPGTRLTVL.

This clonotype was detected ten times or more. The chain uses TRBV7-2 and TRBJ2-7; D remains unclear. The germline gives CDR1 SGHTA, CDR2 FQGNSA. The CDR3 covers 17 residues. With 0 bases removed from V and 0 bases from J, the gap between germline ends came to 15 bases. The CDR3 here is CASSLAMGGRSSYEQYF. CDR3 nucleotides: TGTGCCAGCAGCTTAGCCATGGGCGGTCGAAGCTCCTACGAGCAGTACTTC.

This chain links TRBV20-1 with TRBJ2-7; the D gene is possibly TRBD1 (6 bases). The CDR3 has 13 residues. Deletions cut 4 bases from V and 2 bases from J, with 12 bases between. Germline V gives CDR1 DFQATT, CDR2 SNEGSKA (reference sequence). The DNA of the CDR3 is TGCAGTGCTACCGGGACATCGACCTACGAGCAGTACTTC. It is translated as CSATGTSTYEQYF.

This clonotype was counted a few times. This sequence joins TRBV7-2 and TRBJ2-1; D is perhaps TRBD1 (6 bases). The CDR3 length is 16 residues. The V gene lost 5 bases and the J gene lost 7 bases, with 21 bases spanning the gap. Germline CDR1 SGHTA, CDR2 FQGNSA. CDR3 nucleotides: TGTGCCAGCAGCCACCCAAGACAGGACCGAGGTAATGAGCAGTTCTTC. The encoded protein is CASSHPRQDRGNEQFF.

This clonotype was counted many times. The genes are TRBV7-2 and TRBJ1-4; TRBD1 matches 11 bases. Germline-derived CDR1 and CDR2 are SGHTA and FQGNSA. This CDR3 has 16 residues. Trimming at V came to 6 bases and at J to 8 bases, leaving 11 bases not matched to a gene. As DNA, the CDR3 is TGTGCCAGCAGATCCGGGACAGGGGGGTTTTCCGAAAAACTGTTTTTT. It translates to CASRSGTGGFSEKLFF. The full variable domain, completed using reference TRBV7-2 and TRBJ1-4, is GAGVSQSPSNKVTEKGKDVELRCDPISGHTALYWYRQSLGQGLEFLIYFQGNSAPDKSGLPSDRFSAERTGGSVSTLTIQRTQQEDSAVYLCASRSGTGGFSEKLFFGSGTQLSVL.

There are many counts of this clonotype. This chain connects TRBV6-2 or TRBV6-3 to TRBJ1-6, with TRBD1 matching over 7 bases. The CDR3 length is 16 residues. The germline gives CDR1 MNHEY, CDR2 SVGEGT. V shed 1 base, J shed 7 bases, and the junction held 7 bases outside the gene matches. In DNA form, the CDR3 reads TGTGCCAGCAGTTACTTCCCCGGGACAGCGAATTCACCCCTCCACTTT. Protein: CASSYFPGTANSPLHF.

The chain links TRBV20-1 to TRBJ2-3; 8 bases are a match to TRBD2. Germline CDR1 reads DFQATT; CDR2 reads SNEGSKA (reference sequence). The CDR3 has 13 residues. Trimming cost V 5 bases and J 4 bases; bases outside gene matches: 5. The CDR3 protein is CSAERERADTQYF. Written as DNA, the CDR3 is TGCAGTGCTGAGCGGGAGCGGGCAGATACGCAGTATTTT.

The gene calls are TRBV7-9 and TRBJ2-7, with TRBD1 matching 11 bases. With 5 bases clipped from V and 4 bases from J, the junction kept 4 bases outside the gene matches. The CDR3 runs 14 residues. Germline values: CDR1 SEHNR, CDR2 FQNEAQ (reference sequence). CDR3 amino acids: CASSQRDRGYEQYF. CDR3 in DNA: TGTGCCAGCAGCCAGCGGGACAGGGGGTACGAGCAGTACTTC.

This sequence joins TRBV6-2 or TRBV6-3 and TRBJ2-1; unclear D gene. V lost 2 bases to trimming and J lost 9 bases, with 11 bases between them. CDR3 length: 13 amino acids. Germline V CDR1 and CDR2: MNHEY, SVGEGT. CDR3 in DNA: TGTGCCAGCAGTTACCCGAGGTCCGCTGAGCAGTTCTTC. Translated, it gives CASSYPRSAEQFF.

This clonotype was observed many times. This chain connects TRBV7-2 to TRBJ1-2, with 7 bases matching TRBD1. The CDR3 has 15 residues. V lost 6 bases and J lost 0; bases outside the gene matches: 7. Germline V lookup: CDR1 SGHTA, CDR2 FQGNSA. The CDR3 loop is CASRPTGTANYGYTF. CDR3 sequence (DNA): TGTGCCAGCAGGCCGACCGGGACAGCTAACTATGGCTACACCTTC. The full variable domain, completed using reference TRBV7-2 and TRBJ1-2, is GAGVSQSPSNKVTEKGKDVELRCDPISGHTALYWYRQSLGQGLEFLIYFQGNSAPDKSGLPSDRFSAERTGGSVSTLTIQRTQQEDSAVYLCASRPTGTANYGYTFGSGTRLTVV.

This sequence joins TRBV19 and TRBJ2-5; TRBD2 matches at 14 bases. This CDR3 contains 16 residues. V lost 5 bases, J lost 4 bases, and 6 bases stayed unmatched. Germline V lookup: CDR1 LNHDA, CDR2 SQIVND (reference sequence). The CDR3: CASSSPGLAGVETQYF. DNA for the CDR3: TGTGCCAGTAGTTCCCCGGGACTAGCGGGAGTAGAGACCCAGTACTTC.

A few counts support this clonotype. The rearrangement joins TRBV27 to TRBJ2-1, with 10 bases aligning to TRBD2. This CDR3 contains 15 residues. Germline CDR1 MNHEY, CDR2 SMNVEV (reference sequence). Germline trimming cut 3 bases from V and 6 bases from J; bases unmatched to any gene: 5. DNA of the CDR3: TGTGCCAGCAGTTTTGTTAGCGGGAGGTTCAATGAGCAGTTCTTC. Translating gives CASSFVSGRFNEQFF.

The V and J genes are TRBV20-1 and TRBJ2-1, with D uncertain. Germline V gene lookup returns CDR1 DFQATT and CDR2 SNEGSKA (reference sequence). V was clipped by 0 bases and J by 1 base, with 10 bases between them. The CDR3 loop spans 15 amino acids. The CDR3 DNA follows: TGCAGTGCTAGAGATAGGGCGGTTTCCTACAATGAGCAGTTCTTC. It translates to CSARDRAVSYNEQFF.

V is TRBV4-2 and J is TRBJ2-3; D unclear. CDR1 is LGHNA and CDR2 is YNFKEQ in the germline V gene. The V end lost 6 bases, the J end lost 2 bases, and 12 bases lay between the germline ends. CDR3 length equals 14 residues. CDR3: CASSLILFTDTQYF. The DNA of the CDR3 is TGTGCCAGCAGTCTTATCCTGTTCACAGATACGCAGTATTTT.

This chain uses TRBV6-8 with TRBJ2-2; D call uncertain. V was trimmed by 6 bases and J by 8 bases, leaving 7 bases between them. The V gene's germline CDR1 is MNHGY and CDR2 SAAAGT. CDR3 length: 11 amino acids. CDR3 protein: CASRSEGELFF. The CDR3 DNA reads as TGTGCCAGCAGGTCTGAAGGGGAGCTGTTTTTT.

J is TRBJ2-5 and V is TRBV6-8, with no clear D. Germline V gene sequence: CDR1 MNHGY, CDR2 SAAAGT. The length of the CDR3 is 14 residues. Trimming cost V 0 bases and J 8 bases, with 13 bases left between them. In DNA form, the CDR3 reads TGTGCCAGCAGTTACTCAGGACCACCCAGAACCCAGTACTTC. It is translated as CASSYSGPPRTQYF.

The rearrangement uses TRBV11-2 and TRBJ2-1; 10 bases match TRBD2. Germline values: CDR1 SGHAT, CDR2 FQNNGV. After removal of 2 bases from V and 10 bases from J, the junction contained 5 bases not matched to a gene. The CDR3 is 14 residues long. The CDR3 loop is CASSLRSSGSEQFF. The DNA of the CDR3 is TGTGCCAGCAGCTTACGGTCTAGCGGGAGCGAGCAGTTCTTC.

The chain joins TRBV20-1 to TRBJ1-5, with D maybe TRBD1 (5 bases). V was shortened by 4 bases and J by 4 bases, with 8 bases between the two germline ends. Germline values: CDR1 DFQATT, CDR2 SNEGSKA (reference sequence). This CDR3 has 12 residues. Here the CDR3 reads CSATSGNQPQHF. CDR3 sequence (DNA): TGCAGTGCTACTTCAGGGAATCAGCCCCAGCATTTT.

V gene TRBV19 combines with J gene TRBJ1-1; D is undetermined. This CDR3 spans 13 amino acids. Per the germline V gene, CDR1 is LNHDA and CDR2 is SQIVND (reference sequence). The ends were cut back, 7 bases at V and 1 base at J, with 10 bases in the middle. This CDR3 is CASTQPGNTEAFF. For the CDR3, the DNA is TGTGCCAGTACGCAGCCCGGGAACACTGAAGCTTTCTTT.

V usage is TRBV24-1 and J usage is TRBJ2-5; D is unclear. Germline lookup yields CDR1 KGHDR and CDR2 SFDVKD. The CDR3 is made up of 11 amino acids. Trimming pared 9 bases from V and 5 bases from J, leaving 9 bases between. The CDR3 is CATSLGETQYF. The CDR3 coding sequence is TGTGCCACCTCCCTGGGGGAGACCCAGTACTTC.

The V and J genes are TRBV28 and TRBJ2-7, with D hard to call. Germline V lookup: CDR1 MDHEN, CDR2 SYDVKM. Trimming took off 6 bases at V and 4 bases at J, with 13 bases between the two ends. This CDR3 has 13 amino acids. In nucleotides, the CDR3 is TGTGCCAGCAGCTCCTTGAGTCAGTACGAGCAGTACTTC. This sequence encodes CASSSLSQYEQYF.

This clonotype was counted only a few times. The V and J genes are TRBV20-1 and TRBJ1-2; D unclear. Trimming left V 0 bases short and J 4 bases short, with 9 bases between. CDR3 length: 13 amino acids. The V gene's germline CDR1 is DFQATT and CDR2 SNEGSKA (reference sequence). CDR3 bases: TGCAGTGCTAGAGATGAGGGCTTCTATGGCTACACCTTC. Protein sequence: CSARDEGFYGYTF.

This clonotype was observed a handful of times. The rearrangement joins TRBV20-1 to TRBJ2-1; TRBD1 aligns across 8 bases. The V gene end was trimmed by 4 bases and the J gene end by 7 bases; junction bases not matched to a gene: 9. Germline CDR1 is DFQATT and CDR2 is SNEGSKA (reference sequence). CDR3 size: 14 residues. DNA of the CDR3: TGCAGTGCTAACGACAGGGGTAGGTTAAATGAGCAGTTCTTC. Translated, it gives CSANDRGRLNEQFF.

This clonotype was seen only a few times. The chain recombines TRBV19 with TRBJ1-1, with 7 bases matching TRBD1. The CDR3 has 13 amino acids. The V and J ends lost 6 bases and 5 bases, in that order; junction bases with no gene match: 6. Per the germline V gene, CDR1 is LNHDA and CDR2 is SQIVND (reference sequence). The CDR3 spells CASRTTGETEAFF. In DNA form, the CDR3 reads TGTGCCAGTAGGACTACAGGGGAGACTGAAGCTTTCTTT.

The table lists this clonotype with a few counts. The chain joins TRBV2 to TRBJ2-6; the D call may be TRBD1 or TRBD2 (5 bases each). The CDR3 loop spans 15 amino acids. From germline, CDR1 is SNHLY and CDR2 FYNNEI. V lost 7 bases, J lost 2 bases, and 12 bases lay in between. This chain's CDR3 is CASNDGDPGANVLTF. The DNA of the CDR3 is TGTGCCAGCAATGATGGGGACCCTGGGGCCAACGTCCTGACTTTC.

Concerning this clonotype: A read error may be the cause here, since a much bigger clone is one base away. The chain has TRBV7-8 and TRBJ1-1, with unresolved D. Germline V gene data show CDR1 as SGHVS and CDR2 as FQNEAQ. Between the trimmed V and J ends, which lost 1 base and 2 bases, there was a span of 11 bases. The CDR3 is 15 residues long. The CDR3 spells CASSLGGITNTEAFF. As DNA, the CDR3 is TGTGCCAGCAGCTTAGGTGGGATAACAAACACTGAAGCTTTCTTT.

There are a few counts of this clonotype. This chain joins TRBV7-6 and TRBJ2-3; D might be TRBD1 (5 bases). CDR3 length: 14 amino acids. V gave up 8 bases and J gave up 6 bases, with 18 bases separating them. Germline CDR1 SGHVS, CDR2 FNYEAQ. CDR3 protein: CASGRDLNSDTQYF. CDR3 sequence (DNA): TGTGCCAGCGGCAGGGATTTAAATTCGGATACGCAGTATTTT.

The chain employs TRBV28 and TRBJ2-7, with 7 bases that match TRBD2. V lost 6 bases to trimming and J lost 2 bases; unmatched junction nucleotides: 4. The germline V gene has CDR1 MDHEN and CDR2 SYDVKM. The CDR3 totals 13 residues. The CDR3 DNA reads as TGTGCCAGCAGGTCCGGGACTACCTACGAGCAGTACTTC. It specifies CASRSGTTYEQYF.

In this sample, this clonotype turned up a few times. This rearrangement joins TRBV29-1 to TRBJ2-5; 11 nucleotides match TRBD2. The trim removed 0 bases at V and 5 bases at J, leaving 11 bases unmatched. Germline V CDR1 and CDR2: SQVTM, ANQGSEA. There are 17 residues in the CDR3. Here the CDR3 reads CSVEDPRASGRLETQYF. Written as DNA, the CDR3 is TGCAGCGTTGAAGATCCCCGCGCTAGCGGGAGGTTGGAGACCCAGTACTTC.

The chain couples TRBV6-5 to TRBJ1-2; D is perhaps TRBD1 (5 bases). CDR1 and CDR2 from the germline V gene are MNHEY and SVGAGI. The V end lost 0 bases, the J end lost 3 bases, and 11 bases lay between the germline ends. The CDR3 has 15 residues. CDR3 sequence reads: CASSYSTGGDYGYTF. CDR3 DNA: TGTGCCAGCAGTTACTCTACTGGGGGAGACTATGGCTACACCTTC.

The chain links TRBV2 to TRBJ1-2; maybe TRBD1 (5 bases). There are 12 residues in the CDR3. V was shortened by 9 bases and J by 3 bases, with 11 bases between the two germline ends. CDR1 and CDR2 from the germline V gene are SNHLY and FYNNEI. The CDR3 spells CASVGADYGYTF. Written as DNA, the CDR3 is TGTGCCAGTGTCGGGGCCGACTATGGCTACACCTTC.